The T cell receptor beta chain under discussion was sequenced for a study of early T cells in non-severe SARS-CoV-2 infection. Study-wide points: Missing private and CD4 specificities, VDJdb matching favored anti-spike CD8 responses.

This clonotype has just a few counts. Its antigen remains unidentified. cDNA molecules, individually, were tagged with unique molecular identifiers. In TCRdb, the 5' RACE reads were re-called with MiXCR into one record per CDR3 protein. There are about 50,000 distinct CDR3 sequences in the sample; over 5% occur only once, and roughly 6.9% lies in the top ten. V gave up 4 bases and J gave up 5 bases; unmatched junction bases: 5. The CDR3 consists of 14 residues. Germline V gives CDR1 WSHSY, CDR2 SAAADI. Sequenced material: whole blood, taken at baseline. The chain carries TRBV10-2 and TRBJ2-7; 10 bases match TRBD2. This TCR was sampled from an adult who was a healthcare worker with PCR-confirmed SARS-CoV-2 infection or an uninfected control (not recorded which). Written as DNA, the CDR3 is TGCGCCAGCAGTGCAACTAGCGGGATCCACGAGCAGTACTTC. Its translation is CASSATSGIHEQYF.